This entry describes one T cell receptor (beta chain). The record originates from a study of blood T cell repertoires in COVID-19. The CDR3 is 15 residues long. Germline V CDR1 and CDR2: MDHEN, SYDVKM. V was pared by 5 bases and J by 5 bases, with 15 bases between. Per the original data handling: By means of reference gene primer amplification, nucleated cell counts were estimated. TCRdb keeps only in-frame clones here, not all; method: immunoSEQ multiplex PCR. V, J and clone size are those of that table, while D and trimming were read from the DNA. The data hold 80,000 to 95,000 clones, with around 84% observed a single time.

The sample consisted of peripheral blood. The chain has TRBV28 and TRBJ1-4, with a weak D call TRBD1 (5 bases). The source of this sequence is a woman aged 80 or over in a cohort sampled during active or convalescent COVID-19. The CDR3 here is CASSLPREGNEKLFF. The CDR3 coding sequence is TGTGCCAGCAGTCTGCCCAGGGAAGGGAATGAAAAACTGTTTTTT.